This entry concerns a single TCR beta chain. Its antigen specificity is not known. This clone may be a read error of a much larger clone one base away. Moderately to severely active disease, a Clinical Activity Score of at least 3, a NOSPECS grade of at least 4, and a duration under 3 months were present in ophthalmopathy patients. The study excluded patients with uncontrolled infections, other autoimmune diseases, pregnancy or lactation. Diagnoses relied on clinical symptoms, serum thyroxine and TRAb, thyroid ultrasound and orbital computed tomography. Ficoll-Paque density gradient centrifugation was used to isolate PBMCs from approximately 10 ml of fresh peripheral blood. Trizol reagent was used to extract total RNA, and RNA quality was then checked on an Agilent 2100 Bioanalyzer. The data stem from a study of T cells in Graves' hyperthyroidism and ophthalmopathy (dated by TCRdb to the late 2010s). About the study as a whole: Peripheral blood was sampled at the time of initial diagnosis, prior to any treatment. The paper describes TCR Vbeta CDR3 sequencing of 135 peripheral blood samples, made up of 43 ophthalmopathy patients, some 80 hyperthyroidism patients and 17 progressor patients. In addition, the study compared T-cell repertoires in thyroid tissue and in blood from five to seven Graves' hyperthyroidism patients. TCR V-J signatures able to tell the groups apart were searched for in a discovery cohort of 90 to 100 patients, of whom more than 40 had Graves' ophthalmopathy and some 60 had stable Graves' hyperthyroidism. Following sampling, methimazole starting at 30 mg daily was given to hyperthyroidism patients, and high-dose intravenous methylprednisolone was given to ophthalmopathy patients. The 100 discovery patients were randomly split 7:3 into training and test sets. An independent validation cohort of under 20 hyperthyroidism patients and 17 patients who later progressed to ophthalmopathy tested prospective prediction of ophthalmopathy.

Study-wide conclusions, independent of this receptor: In validation, the model predicted progression to ophthalmopathy with just under 71% sensitivity and 72% to 85% specificity, a median of 6.5 months before onset. Sample size was not statistically predetermined, and investigators were not blinded to group allocation. Most expanded thyroid clonotypes (frequency above 0.001) were also found in blood, which suggests that blood repertoires may mirror thyroid immune responses. In cross-validation, a model built on a 13 V-J signature told ophthalmopathy apart from stable hyperthyroidism with less than 90% sensitivity and about 81% specificity, and in testing the same model reached 80%/75%.

CDR1 and CDR2, per the germline V gene, are MDHEN and SYDVKM. The cysteine opens and the phenylalanine closes a CDR3 of 16 amino acids. Only the CDR3 DNA is retained, 48 bases long and in frame from the first base. The TCR beta CDR3 regions were amplified from RNA transcripts. A first-round RT-PCR of the TCR CDR3 used the HTBI primer set with the Qiagen OneStep RT-PCR kit. The libraries were constructed in a second round of multiplex PCR and then size-selected and purified. Libraries were sequenced paired-end with 100 bp reads on an Illumina HiSeq2000. Concerning the study's data processing: Raw data were processed with SOAPnuke, discarding reads with adapters, uncalled bases, mean Phred below 15, or no exact constant-primer or identifier match. COPE v1.2.5 was used to merge the high-quality paired reads, and each unique nucleotide sequence was defined as a clonotype. Clonotypes were aligned to IMGT TRBV, TRBD and TRBJ reference segments using MiTCR v1.1. Only V-J combinations with frequency above 0.0001, covering approximately 99% of repertoires, were analysed. The TCS score was defined as the ratio of F50 (clonal expansion) to E x V (chaos), calculated using BLOSUM62-based TCRdist between CDR3 peptides within each V-J. Welch's t-statistics and random forest reduced several hundred V-J features to about 13, which were used in a naive Bayes classifier (R e1071). In-frame beta chains were kept once TCRdb had trimmed the public reads at Q25 with fastp and called clones with MiXCR. Rows are combined by CDR3 protein, so each entry shows the most common genes and DNA. The V and J calls, along with clone size, are taken from TCRdb and not from the paper's own processing. This sample comprises about 600,000 distinct CDR3 sequences, 14% of them detected only once. The ten largest clonotypes hold about 7% of the sample.

Material: blood. The rearranged chain carries TRBV28 and TRBJ2-5, with 7 central nucleotides matching TRBD2. The receptor was derived from a woman aged 18-35 years with Graves' ophthalmopathy. The CDR3 is CASSGGGTNAGETQHF. The DNA is TGTGCCAGCAGTGGTGGCGGAACCAACGCGGGAGAGACCCAGCACTTC. The reference TRBV28 and TRBJ2-5 proteins fill in what lies around the CDR3, so the full variable domain reads DVKVTQSSRYLVKRTGEKVFLECVQDMDHENMFWYRQDPGLGLRLIYFSYDVKMKEKGDIPEGYSVSREKKERFSLILESASTNQTSMYLCASSGGGTNAGETQHFGPGTRLLVL.